The 18 T cell receptor beta chains listed next were all sequenced from one sample in a study of blood T cell repertoires in COVID-19. Only in-frame clones appear in the TCRdb table, and some are missing; sequencing was by immunoSEQ multiplex PCR. The sample shows more than 45,000 clones, 87% of them seen only once. Sequenced input: peripheral blood. The source of these receptors is a woman aged 55 to 70 with COVID-19, enrolled during active disease.

The chain uses TRBV30 and TRBJ1-2; 8 bases fit TRBD1. With V trimmed by 0 bases and J by 4 bases, 7 bases remained unmatched. This CDR3 contains 15 residues. The germline gives CDR1 GTSNPN, CDR2 SVGIG (reference sequence). CDR3: CAWSVTGGRIYGYTF. The CDR3 region has the DNA TGTGCCTGGAGTGTCACAGGGGGGAGGATCTATGGCTACACCTTC. Combining the CDR3 with reference TRBV30 and TRBJ1-2 gives the whole variable domain SQTIHQWPATLVQPVGSPLSLECTVEGTSNPNLYWYRQAAGRGLQLLFYSVGIGQISSEVPQNLSASRPQDRQFILSSKKLLLSDSGFYLCAWSVTGGRIYGYTFGSGTRLTVV.

V is TRBV19 and J is TRBJ1-1; no clear D gene. CDR3 length: 14 residues. Trimming took off 3 bases at V and 0 bases at J, with 8 bases between the two ends. The germline CDR1 and CDR2 sequences are LNHDA and SQIVND (reference sequence). CDR3 nucleotides: TGTGCCAGTAGTATTGGCAAAGTGAACACTGAAGCTTTCTTT. This encodes CASSIGKVNTEAFF.

The chain recombines TRBV5-1 with TRBJ2-3, with a tentative D call TRBD1 (6 bases). CDR3 size: 15 residues. V gave up 4 bases and J gave up 4 bases, with 16 bases separating them. CDR1 is SGHRS and CDR2 is YFSETQ in the germline V gene. CDR3 sequence reads: CASSRLTGSPDTQYF. The CDR3 DNA reads as TGCGCCAGCAGCCGGCTAACAGGGTCCCCAGATACGCAGTATTTT.

The chain links TRBV5-3 to TRBJ2-3; 8 nucleotides line up with TRBD1. TRBV5-3 is placed among ORFs of uncertain function. CDR3 length equals 16 residues. The V gene end was trimmed by 4 bases and the J gene end by 3 bases; junction bases not matched to a gene: 10. CDR3 coding DNA: TGTGCCAGAAGCCCTGGACAGGGCTTTAGGACAGATACGCAGTATTTT. This encodes CARSPGQGFRTDTQYF.

The chain carries TRBV6-5 and TRBJ2-3; D perhaps matches TRBD1 (6 bases). Germline CDR1 MNHEY, CDR2 SVGAGI. Trimming shortened V by 5 bases and J by 3 bases, and 12 bases separated the two germline ends. This CDR3 is 14 amino acids long. CDR3 protein: CASSPRQGTDTQYF. In DNA, the CDR3 is TGTGCCAGCAGTCCCCGTCAGGGGACAGATACGCAGTATTTT.

This chain uses TRBV19 with TRBJ2-2; D may be TRBD2 (6 bases). This CDR3 comprises 14 residues. The V gene's germline CDR1 is LNHDA and CDR2 SQIVND (reference sequence). V lost 6 bases, J lost 3 bases, and 11 bases lay in between. The CDR3 DNA follows: TGTGCCAGTAGCGGAGGGCCGGACACCGGGGAGCTGTTTTTT. Its protein is CASSGGPDTGELFF. The variable domain in full, completed from reference TRBV19 and TRBJ2-2, reads DGGITQSPKYLFRKEGQNVTLSCEQNLNHDAMYWYRQDPGQGLRLIYYSQIVNDFQKGDIAEGYSVSREKKESFPLTVTSAQKNPTAFYLCASSGGPDTGELFFGEGSRLTVL.

For the CDR3, the DNA is TGTGCCAGCAGCTTAGTAACAGGGGGCATCTCCTACAATGAGCAGTTCTTC. This encodes CASSLVTGGISYNEQFF. The V and J genes are TRBV7-6 and TRBJ2-1; 9 bases align to TRBD1. The CDR3 is 17 amino acids. In germline, CDR1 is SGHVS, CDR2 FNYEAQ. Germline trimming cut 1 base from V and 0 bases from J; bases unmatched to any gene: 4. Drawing the rest from reference TRBV7-6 and TRBJ2-1, the complete variable domain is GAGVSQSPRYKVTKRGQDVALRCDPISGHVSLYWYRQALGQGPEFLTYFNYEAQQDKSGLPNDRFSAERPEGSISTLTIQRTEQRDSAMYRCASSLVTGGISYNEQFFGPGTRLTVL.

The rearrangement uses TRBV27 and TRBJ2-7, with 7 nucleotides matching TRBD1. Germline V CDR1 and CDR2: MNHEY, SMNVEV (reference sequence). V lost 3 bases and J lost 4; bases outside the gene matches: 3. This CDR3 is 13 amino acids long. The CDR3 sequence: CASSFTGDYEQYF. The CDR3 coding sequence is TGTGCCAGCAGTTTTACAGGGGATTACGAGCAGTACTTC.

The CDR3 sequence: CASSQVRNTDTQYF. CDR3 sequence (DNA): TGTGCCAGCAGCCAAGTCAGAAACACAGATACGCAGTATTTT. V and J are TRBV3-1 (or the pseudogene TRBV3-2) and TRBJ2-3; unclear D gene. V shed 1 base and J shed 2 bases, with 7 bases lying between them. The CDR3 runs to 14 residues. CDR1 and CDR2 from the germline V gene are LGHDT and YNNKEL (reference sequence).

The chain couples TRBV5-6 to TRBJ1-1; D is ambiguous. V was clipped by 2 bases and J by 1 base, with 3 bases between them. The CDR3 extends over 12 amino acids. CDR1 is SGHDT, CDR2 YYEEEE, per germline. The CDR3 sequence: CASSLQNTEAFF. CDR3 DNA: TGTGCCAGCAGCTTACAGAACACTGAAGCTTTCTTT.

V usage is TRBV27 and J usage is TRBJ2-7, with TRBD2 identical over 11 bases. The J segment lost 3 bases and the V segment lost 4 bases, leaving 5 bases of the junction unmatched. The CDR3 loop spans 15 amino acids. Germline values: CDR1 MNHEY, CDR2 SMNVEV (reference sequence). The CDR3 protein is CASSSLAGGNYEQYF. The CDR3 bases are TGTGCCAGCAGTTCATTAGCGGGAGGGAACTACGAGCAGTACTTC.

The V call is TRBV28, the J call TRBJ2-1, with D maybe TRBD2 (6 bases). Per the germline V gene, CDR1 is MDHEN and CDR2 is SYDVKM. Trimming pared 7 bases from V and 3 bases from J, leaving 16 bases between. CDR3 length equals 15 residues. The CDR3 sequence is CASTLDGRNYNEQFF. The CDR3, as DNA: TGTGCCAGCACCCTTGACGGGAGAAACTACAATGAGCAGTTCTTC.

The V and J genes are TRBV18 and TRBJ1-1; TRBD1 aligns across 8 bases. Germline trimming cut 4 bases from V and 2 bases from J; bases unmatched to any gene: 3. The CDR3 is made up of 14 amino acids. Germline V gene sequence: CDR1 KGHSH, CDR2 LQKENI. This CDR3 is CASSLGQGNTEAFF. The DNA for the CDR3 is TGTGCCAGCTCACTCGGACAGGGAAACACTGAAGCTTTCTTT.

The chain combines TRBV7-2 with TRBJ2-5; 7 bases map to TRBD1. This CDR3 has 15 residues. With 5 bases clipped from V and 1 base from J, the junction kept 7 bases outside the gene matches. Per the germline V gene, CDR1 is SGHTA and CDR2 is FQGNSA. The chain's CDR3 is CASSTRTGFQETQYF. CDR3 DNA sequence: TGTGCCAGCAGCACGAGGACAGGTTTCCAAGAGACCCAGTACTTC.

This clone was found once. The chain uses TRBV11-3 and TRBJ1-2; a possible D gene is TRBD1 (6 bases). The germline gives CDR1 SGHNT, CDR2 YENEEA. The CDR3 covers 15 residues. Trimming took 2 bases from V and 1 from J, leaving 11 bases between them. The CDR3 protein is CASSLRQEINYGYTF. The CDR3 DNA sequence: TGTGCCAGCAGCTTACGACAGGAGATTAACTATGGCTACACCTTC.

CDR3 in DNA: TGTGCCAGCAGCTTACCAACGGGACAGGCCGCCCCCCACACCTTC. This encodes CASSLPTGQAAPHTF. The chain combines TRBV7-2 with TRBJ1-2; 8 bases are a match to TRBD1. Germline lookup yields CDR1 SGHTA and CDR2 FQGNSA. The CDR3 is made up of 15 amino acids. With V trimmed by 2 bases and J by 12 bases, 14 bases remained unmatched.

The V and J genes are TRBV28 and TRBJ1-3; no firm D call. The ends were cut back, 3 bases at V and 4 bases at J, with 13 bases in the middle. In germline, CDR1 is MDHEN, CDR2 SYDVKM. This CDR3 has 15 amino acids. As DNA, the CDR3 is TGTGCCAGCAGTTTGTCGTGGACTCAAGGAAACACCATATATTTT. As protein: CASSLSWTQGNTIYF.

This chain connects TRBV19 to TRBJ2-6, with 8 nucleotides matching TRBD1. With V trimmed by 5 bases and J by 0 bases, 15 bases remained unmatched. Germline CDR1 LNHDA, CDR2 SQIVND (reference sequence). The CDR3 has 20 amino acids. The CDR3, as DNA: TGTGCCAGTAGTCTCTACCCACTGACAGGGGCTGACTCTGGGGCCAACGTCCTGACTTTC. It translates to CASSLYPLTGADSGANVLTF.